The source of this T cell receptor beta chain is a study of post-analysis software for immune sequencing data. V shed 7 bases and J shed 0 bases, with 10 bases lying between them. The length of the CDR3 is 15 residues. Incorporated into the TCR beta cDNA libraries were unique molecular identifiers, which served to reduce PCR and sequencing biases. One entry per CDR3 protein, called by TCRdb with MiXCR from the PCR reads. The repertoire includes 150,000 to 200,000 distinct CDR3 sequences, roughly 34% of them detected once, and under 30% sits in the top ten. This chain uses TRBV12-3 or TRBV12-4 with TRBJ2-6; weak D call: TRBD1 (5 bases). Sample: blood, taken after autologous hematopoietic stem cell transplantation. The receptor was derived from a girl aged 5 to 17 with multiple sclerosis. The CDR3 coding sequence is TGTGCCAGCAATCGAGACAGCTCTGGGGCCAACGTCCTGACTTTC. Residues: CASNRDSSGANVLTF.